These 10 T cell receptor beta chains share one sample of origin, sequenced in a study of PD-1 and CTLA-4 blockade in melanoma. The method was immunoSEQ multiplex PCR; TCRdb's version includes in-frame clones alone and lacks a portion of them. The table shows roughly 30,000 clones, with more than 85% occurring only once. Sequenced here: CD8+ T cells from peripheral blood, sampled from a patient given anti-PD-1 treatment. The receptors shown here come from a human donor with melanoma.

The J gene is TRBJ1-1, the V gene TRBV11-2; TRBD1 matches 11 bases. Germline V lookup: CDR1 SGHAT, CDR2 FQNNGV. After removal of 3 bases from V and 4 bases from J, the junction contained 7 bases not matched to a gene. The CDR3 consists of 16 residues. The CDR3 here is CASSLGTGGSSTEAFF. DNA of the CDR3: TGTGCCAGCAGCTTGGGGACAGGGGGATCGAGCACTGAAGCTTTCTTT.

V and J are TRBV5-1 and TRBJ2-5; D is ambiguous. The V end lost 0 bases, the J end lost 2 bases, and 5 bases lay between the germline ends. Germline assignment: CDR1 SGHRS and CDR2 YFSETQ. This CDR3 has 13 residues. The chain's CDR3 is CASSLGQQETQYF. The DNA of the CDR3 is TGCGCCAGCAGCTTGGGTCAGCAAGAGACCCAGTACTTC.

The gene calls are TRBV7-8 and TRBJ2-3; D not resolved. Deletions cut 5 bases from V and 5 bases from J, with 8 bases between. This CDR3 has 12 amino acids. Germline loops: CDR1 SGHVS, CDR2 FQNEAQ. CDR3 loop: CASSPTGDTQYF. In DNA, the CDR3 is TGTGCCAGCAGCCCAACGGGAGATACGCAGTATTTT.

CDR3 sequence reads: CASMTGQEETQYF. DNA for the CDR3: TGTGCCAGCATGACAGGGCAGGAAGAGACCCAGTACTTC. The chain combines TRBV27 with TRBJ2-5; 7 nucleotides match TRBD1. Trimming at V came to 7 bases and at J to 3 bases, leaving 5 bases not matched to a gene. Per the germline V gene, CDR1 is MNHEY and CDR2 is SMNVEV (reference sequence). CDR3 length: 13 amino acids.

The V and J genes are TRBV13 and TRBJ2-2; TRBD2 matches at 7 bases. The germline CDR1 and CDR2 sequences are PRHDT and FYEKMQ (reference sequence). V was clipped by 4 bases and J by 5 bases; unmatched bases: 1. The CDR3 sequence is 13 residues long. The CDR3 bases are TGTGCCAGCAGCTGGGGGGGAACCGGGGAGCTGTTTTTT. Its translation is CASSWGGTGELFF.

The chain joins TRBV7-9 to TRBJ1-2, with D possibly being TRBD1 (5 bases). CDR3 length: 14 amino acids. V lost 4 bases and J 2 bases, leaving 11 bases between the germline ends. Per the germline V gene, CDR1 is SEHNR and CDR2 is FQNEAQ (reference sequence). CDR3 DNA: TGTGCCAGCAGCTATGGGACGGGGAACTATGGCTACACCTTC. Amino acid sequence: CASSYGTGNYGYTF.

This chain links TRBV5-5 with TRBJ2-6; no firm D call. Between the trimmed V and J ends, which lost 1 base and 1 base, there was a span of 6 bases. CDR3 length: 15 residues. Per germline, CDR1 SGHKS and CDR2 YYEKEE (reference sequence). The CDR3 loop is CASSLRDSGANVLTF. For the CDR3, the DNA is TGTGCCAGCAGCTTGAGGGATTCTGGGGCCAACGTCCTGACTTTC.

CDR3 loop: CASSLFGGSEETQYF. Here the CDR3 DNA reads TGTGCCAGCAGCTTGTTCGGCGGGAGTGAGGAGACCCAGTACTTC. This chain links TRBV7-9 with TRBJ2-5, with 7 bases lining up with TRBD2. From germline, CDR1 is SEHNR and CDR2 FQNEAQ (reference sequence). The CDR3 extends over 15 amino acids. After removal of 3 bases from V and 5 bases from J, the junction contained 9 bases not matched to a gene.

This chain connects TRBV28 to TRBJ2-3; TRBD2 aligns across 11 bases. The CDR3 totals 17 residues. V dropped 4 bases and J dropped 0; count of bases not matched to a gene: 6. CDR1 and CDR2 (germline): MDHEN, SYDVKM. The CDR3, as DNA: TGTGCCAGCAGTTCACCCCGACTAGCGGGGAGCACAGATACGCAGTATTTT. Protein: CASSSPRLAGSTDTQYF.

CDR3 protein: CACPPLGNADTQYF. Here the CDR3 DNA reads TGTGCCTGTCCCCCCCTGGGAAATGCAGATACGCAGTATTTT. The rearrangement uses TRBV30 and TRBJ2-3, with unresolved D. Trimming pared 6 bases from V and 4 bases from J, leaving 17 bases between. Germline CDR1 is GTSNPN and CDR2 is SVGIG (reference sequence). This CDR3 is built from 14 residues.